This T cell receptor beta chain is drawn from a study of CD4+ T cells in melanoma. Libraries were prepared by immunoSEQ multiplex PCR; TCRdb keeps only in-frame clonotypes and omits some of them. The sample has roughly 3,500 clones, around 73% seen once. Germline lookup yields CDR1 LNHDA and CDR2 SQIVND (reference sequence). Trimming at V came to 5 bases and at J to 1 base, leaving 4 bases not matched to a gene. The CDR3 length is 16 residues. This clone was seen only once. Antigen specificity is unknown. General observations from the study: Neoantigen-specific CD4+ T cells in melanoma reportedly had diverse differentiation states. A reported correlation linked neoantigen-specific CD4+ T cells to CD8+, macrophage and B cell function.

Sequenced sample: tumor tissue. The sequence came from a human donor with melanoma. This chain joins TRBV19 and TRBJ2-2; 10 bases are a match to TRBD2. The CDR3 sequence: CASSPLAGVNTGELFF. The DNA of the CDR3 is TGTGCCAGTAGTCCCCTAGCGGGGGTGAACACCGGGGAGCTGTTTTTT.